These 20 T cell receptor beta chains originate from one sample sequenced in a study of post-analysis software for immune sequencing data. Study-wide points: TRBV5-6, TRBV5-1 and TRBV20-1 were among about 5 TRBV segments more frequent in patients than controls.

Unique-molecular-identifier-tagged TCR beta cDNA libraries were used. One entry per CDR3 protein, called by TCRdb with MiXCR from the PCR reads. The sample records more than 500,000 distinct CDR3 sequences, roughly 34% being singletons. These receptors' antigens are unknown. The sample consisted of blood. These receptors all come from a girl aged 2-17 years with multiple sclerosis.

J is TRBJ1-2 and V is TRBV29-1; D is unresolved. CDR1 and CDR2 from the germline V gene are SQVTM and ANQGSEA. This CDR3 has 11 amino acids. Between the trimmed V and J ends, which lost 4 bases and 7 bases, there was a span of 10 bases. The chain's CDR3 is CSVAQTIGYTF. CDR3 bases: TGCAGCGTTGCTCAGACGATTGGCTACACCTTC.

This clonotype was detected only a few times. V usage is TRBV10-3 and J usage is TRBJ2-5; no clear D gene. With 10 bases removed from V and 1 base from J, the gap between germline ends came to 7 bases. Germline CDR1 reads ENHRY; CDR2 reads SYGVKD. This CDR3 has 11 amino acids. This chain's CDR3 is CATRVQETQYF. The DNA of the CDR3 is TGTGCCACTCGGGTCCAAGAGACCCAGTACTTC.

The chain links TRBV5-1 to TRBJ2-5; 9 nucleotides agree with TRBD1. With the DNA end fitting TRBJ2-7 better, the J assignment may be wrong. This CDR3 comprises 13 residues. In germline, CDR1 is SGHRS, CDR2 YFSETQ. CDR3 nucleotides: TGCGCCAGCAAAGGGACAGGGACCTACGAGCAGTACTTC. Translating gives CASKGTGTYEQYF.

In its sample, this clonotype was seen a few times. J is TRBJ2-7 and V is TRBV12-3 or TRBV12-4; perhaps TRBD1 as D (6 bases). The V gene lost 4 bases and the J gene lost 2 bases, with 12 bases spanning the gap. This CDR3 is 14 amino acids long. The CDR3: CASSYRVKAYEQYF. DNA of the CDR3: TGTGCCAGCAGTTACAGGGTCAAGGCCTACGAGCAGTACTTC.

This clonotype was found a few times. Written as DNA, the CDR3 is TGTGCCAGCAGCAAAGGGTCCTTTGGAGAGGGCTACACCTTC. This codes for CASSKGSFGEGYTF. The chain carries TRBV21-1 and TRBJ1-2. TRBV21-1 is termed a pseudogene. The CDR3 runs 14 residues.

The chain employs TRBV5-1 and TRBJ2-3; TRBD1 matches 12 bases. Germline CDR1 and CDR2: SGHRS and YFSETQ. CDR3 length: 16 amino acids. The junction had 4 bases not matched to a gene; V was cut back by 0 bases and J by 5 bases. The CDR3 reads CASSLAGTGGRDTQYF. CDR3 nucleotides: TGCGCCAGCAGCTTGGCCGGGACAGGGGGCAGAGATACGCAGTATTTT.

The rearrangement uses TRBV9 and TRBJ2-1; a possible D gene is TRBD2 (6 bases). CDR3 length equals 16 residues. V was cut by 0 bases and J by 13 bases, with 23 bases left in between. CDR1 is SGDLS, CDR2 YYNGEE, per germline. The CDR3 loop reads CASSVGVGYGEETQFF. In DNA form, the CDR3 reads TGTGCCAGCAGCGTAGGAGTAGGATATGGGGAGGAGACCCAGTTCTTC.

This clonotype has a handful of counts. The chain carries TRBV7-2 and TRBJ1-5, with no clear D. This CDR3 contains 15 residues. Trimming took 7 bases from V and 2 from J, leaving 15 bases between them. Germline CDR1 SGHTA, CDR2 FQGNSA. The DNA of the CDR3 is TGTGCCAGCACCGAGCCGGGTTATGGCAATCAGCCCCAGCATTTT. Its translation is CASTEPGYGNQPQHF.

This clonotype was counted only a few times. This chain connects TRBV6-6 to TRBJ2-1; D possibly corresponds to TRBD2 (7 bases). Trimming pared 2 bases from V and 5 bases from J, leaving 13 bases between. The CDR3 runs to 15 residues. Germline CDR1 and CDR2: MNHNY and SVGAGI (reference sequence). The CDR3 reads CASSYTWGGHNEQFF. In DNA form, the CDR3 reads TGTGCCAGCAGTTACACGTGGGGGGGCCACAATGAGCAGTTCTTC.

This clonotype occurred a few times. The chain joins TRBV27 to TRBJ2-5; 9 bases line up with TRBD2. The CDR3 is made up of 16 amino acids. J was trimmed by 0 bases and V by 7 bases; bases with no gene match: 9. The germline V gene has CDR1 MNHEY and CDR2 SMNVEV (reference sequence). CDR3 protein: CASTQSGGSNQETQYF. The DNA of the CDR3 is TGTGCCAGCACCCAAAGCGGGGGGTCCAACCAAGAGACCCAGTACTTC.

This chain uses TRBV29-1 with TRBJ2-1; tentative D call: TRBD2 (5 bases). Trimming left V 0 bases short and J 0 bases short, with 12 bases between. CDR1 is SQVTM and CDR2 is ANQGSEA in the germline V gene. The CDR3 length is 16 residues. The CDR3 here is CSVEDRGPSSYNEQFF. The CDR3 DNA follows: TGCAGCGTTGAAGATCGCGGGCCGAGCTCCTACAATGAGCAGTTCTTC.

The V gene is TRBV5-1, the J gene TRBJ2-5; D is ambiguous. The last part of the DNA fits TRBJ2-7 better; the J call may be wrong. The CDR3 is 15 amino acids. Germline CDR1 reads SGHRS; CDR2 reads YFSETQ. This CDR3 is CASSPRLGTSHEQYF. CDR3 DNA: TGCGCCAGCAGCCCAAGGCTTGGTACGTCCCACGAGCAGTACTTC.

A word on this clonotype: The junction differs from germline at one of its ends, possibly a read error. This chain joins TRBV5-1 and TRBJ2-1, with 10 bases aligning to TRBD2. The CDR3 runs to 15 residues. Germline loops: CDR1 SGHRS, CDR2 YFSETQ. This chain's CDR3 is CASQSGLAVANEQFF. The CDR3 nucleotides are TGCGCCAGCCAGTCAGGACTAGCGGTGGCGAATGAGCAGTTCTTT.

The chain has TRBV12-3 or TRBV12-4 and TRBJ1-4; 11 nucleotides line up with TRBD1. The V and J ends lost 6 bases and 7 bases, in that order; junction bases with no gene match: 7. The CDR3 totals 15 residues. The CDR3 region has the DNA TGTGCCAGCAGGACGCTCGGGACAGGGGGTGAAAAACTGTTTTTT. Translating it yields CASRTLGTGGEKLFF.

The chain carries TRBV5-6 and TRBJ2-5; 8 bases agree with TRBD1. After removal of 3 bases from V and 6 bases from J, the junction contained 4 bases not matched to a gene. CDR1 SGHDT and CDR2 YYEEEE come from the germline V gene. The CDR3 length is 13 residues. For the CDR3, the DNA is TGTGCCAGCAGCTCCGACAGGGGACAGACCCAGTACTTC. Translated, it gives CASSSDRGQTQYF.

The sample holds a few counts of this clonotype. This sequence joins TRBV7-6 and TRBJ2-1, with D perhaps matching TRBD1 (6 bases). Germline V lookup: CDR1 SGHVS, CDR2 FNYEAQ. The V end lost 0 bases, the J end lost 2 bases, and 14 bases lay between the germline ends. The CDR3 runs to 17 residues. The CDR3 here is CASSLALDTGTYNEQFF. CDR3 nucleotides: TGTGCCAGCAGCTTAGCGCTTGATACAGGGACCTACAATGAGCAGTTCTTC.

The chain couples TRBV2 to TRBJ2-2; no clear D. The CDR3 has 17 amino acids. Deletions cut 2 bases from V and 0 bases from J, with 13 bases between. The germline CDR1 and CDR2 sequences are SNHLY and FYNNEI. The CDR3 DNA reads as TGTGCCAGCAGTGAATTTCGGGTTTCGACGAACACCGGGGAGCTGTTTTTT. It encodes CASSEFRVSTNTGELFF.

The chain combines TRBV27 with TRBJ1-6; D is undetermined. This CDR3 is 14 amino acids long. V shed 2 bases and J shed 8 bases, with 10 bases lying between them. Germline V gene sequence: CDR1 MNHEY, CDR2 SMNVEV (reference sequence). For the CDR3, the DNA is TGTGCCAGCAGTTTAAGCCGGACTGATTCACCCCTCCACTTT. Its protein product is CASSLSRTDSPLHF.

The chain recombines TRBV18 with TRBJ2-5; TRBD1 might be the D (6 bases). The ends were cut back, 3 bases at V and 3 bases at J, with 8 bases in the middle. CDR3 length equals 13 residues. Germline CDR1 reads KGHSH; CDR2 reads LQKENI. DNA for the CDR3: TGTGCCAGCTCACCTAACAGGGAAGAGACCCAGTACTTC. It codes for CASSPNREETQYF.

The CDR3 region has the DNA TGCAGTGCTAGAGATTTGTATCAGACATCTGACTATGGCTACACCTTC. It translates to CSARDLYQTSDYGYTF. The chain employs TRBV20-1 and TRBJ1-2, with D unclear. The CDR3 totals 16 residues. Per the germline V gene, CDR1 is DFQATT and CDR2 is SNEGSKA (reference sequence). V lost 0 bases to trimming and J lost 3 bases, with 17 bases between them.